This entry describes one TCR beta chain. Produced via immunoSEQ multiplex PCR; TCRdb's table is partial and in-frame only. This table has tens of thousands of clones, 75% to 90% appearing once. This entry is derived from a study of somatic mutations in cytotoxic T cells in rheumatoid arthritis. Turning to the study itself: Immediately following diagnosis and ahead of any treatment, patient blood (approximately 30 ml EDTA) was drawn.

Trimming removed 5 bases from V and 7 bases from J, with 11 bases in between. Germline lookup yields CDR1 SGHTA and CDR2 FQGNSA. The CDR3 has 12 residues. The clonotype comes from an adult with rheumatoid arthritis. Sequenced: CD8+ T cells sorted from blood. The genes are TRBV7-2 and TRBJ1-1; a possible D gene is TRBD1 (5 bases). The CDR3 here is CASSPPGDEAFF. The CDR3 region has the DNA TGTGCCAGCAGCCCCCCGGGGGATGAAGCTTTCTTT.